What follows is one T cell receptor (beta chain) and its context. Lacking the conserved final phenylalanine or tryptophan, this CDR3 likely reflects a read error. This entry is derived from a study of tumor-infiltrating lymphocytes in primary liver carcinoma. Study information: Stage T1-T3 N0M0 tumors measured about 4.2 to 10 cm at most.

This CDR3 has 13 amino acids. Trimming cost V 6 bases and J 9 bases; bases outside gene matches: 8. Germline V lookup: CDR1 MDHEN, CDR2 SYDVKM. Starting from 500 ng of total RNA, TCR beta cDNA was produced with a primer in the constant region. Three-round nested multiplex PCR performed with slightly modified ARM-PCR produced the TCR beta libraries. Investigators reported that the first two PCR rounds, at 10 cycles each, used TRBV1-TRBV30 forward primers with a C-beta reverse primer. TCRdb used MiXCR to reprocess the multiplex PCR reads, holding one entry per CDR3 protein. The sample contains 150,000 to 200,000 distinct CDR3 sequences, roughly two thirds of which appear only once. The researchers obtained blood RNA from unsorted whole blood and also extracted germline DNA.

Sequenced input: peripheral blood. The chain recombines TRBV28 with TRBJ1-5, with 7 bases identical to TRBD1. This TCR was recovered from a woman aged 60 to 75 with primary liver carcinoma and hepatitis B virus infection. DNA of the CDR3: TGTGCCAGCAGAGAACAGCAGGGGGTGCCCCAGCATTCT. Protein sequence: CASREQQGVPQHS.